This T cell receptor (beta chain) is from a study of cytomegalovirus exposure and HLA in healthy donors. Study information: Unique TCR beta sequences numbering approximately 120 million came from approximately 180 million T cells in an earlier analysis.

In the case of this clone: Its antigen remains unidentified.

Researchers ran the PCR with 60 Vbeta and 13 Jbeta primers. Some clones are missing from TCRdb's copy, which holds only in-frame ones; the method was immunoSEQ multiplex PCR. The listing records about 130,000 clones. Whole-study findings and limits: Most TCR sequences were uncommon, yet certain public TCRs appeared in many donors. In a later analysis, common viral pathogens appeared linked to several of the most significant clusters.

The TCR sequence derives from a woman aged 40 to 55 in good health and CMV-seronegative. Specimen: PBMCs.

The CDR3 nucleotides are TGTGCCAGCCGAACGGGACAGAACAATGAGCAGTTCTTC. Residues: CASRTGQNNEQFF. The chain links TRBV28 to TRBJ2-1; 7 bases line up with TRBD1. Trimming removed 8 bases from V and 5 bases from J; junction bases left unmatched: 6. Germline V lookup: CDR1 MDHEN, CDR2 SYDVKM. The CDR3 has 13 amino acids.